This paragraph reports one TCR beta chain. It lacks a known antigen. No base qualities exist here, and no much larger clone lies one base off it. CDR1 SGHDT and CDR2 YYEEEE were looked up in the germline V gene. Measured from the cysteine to the phenylalanine, the CDR3 is 13 residues long. Only the CDR3 DNA is retained, 39 bases long and in frame from the first base. At the junction V is shortened by 1 base and J by 4 bases, with 8 bases in between. The immunoSEQ hsTCRB v3.0 assay was used at survey level resolution for TRB variable region sequencing. TRB sequencing targeted a depth of 40,000-50,000 T-cell genomes per sample. An Illumina MiSeq with a v3 150-cycle kit was used to sequence the pooled TRB libraries. The paper's processing steps were these. Repertoire analysis was run in R within a reproducible Nextflow workflow that covered QC, data transformation and analysis. LymphoSeq2, an R package for exploring AIRR-Seq data, was used to implement custom analyses. A few samples that produced fewer than 5000 total TRB sequences were removed, so 180 or so HIV repertoires were analyzed. Of the roughly 180 retained HIV repertoires, about 60 were collected before and about 130 after ART initiation. Each repertoire was downsampled to 5000 TRB nucleotide sequences, and summary statistics were averaged across 100 downsampling iterations. The analysis kept only TRB sequences whose CDR3 regions were at least seven amino acids long. Diversity was measured with a Shannon entropy-derived clonality score and the Gini coefficient. In the repertoire networks, any two of the top 5000 CDR3 amino acid sequences were connected whenever the two sequences differed by an edit distance of one. GLIPH2 predicted antigen specificity groups and MHC restriction for TRB CDR3 amino acid sequences. Known CMV, EBV, HIV or tissue antigen associations were flagged by matching CDR3 amino acid sequences against VDJdb and McPAS-TCR. Pre-ART, post-ART and control groups were compared with Wilcoxon signed-rank tests and Holm-Bonferroni correction. The immuneACCESS repertoire file appears here via TCRdb, limited to in-frame rearrangements. These files lack a portion of the clones; in checked studies, under half of the deficit traces to unresolved V genes, and the cause of the others is not known. The D gene and trimming were derived from the DNA, and the V and J assignments and clone size from that table. Present in this sample are around 13,000 clones, roughly three quarters of which were seen just once. Roughly a fifth of the sample is held by the ten biggest clonotypes.

The sample is drawn from a study of long-term antiretroviral therapy in people with HIV (dated by TCRdb to 2022 to 2024). Describing the broader study: The earliest samples were collected about a decade before the 2015 WHO recommendation for immediate ART, when ART was typically delayed until CD4 counts fell. The cohort contributed about 190 cryopreserved PBMC samples from about 29 adults with confirmed HIV infection, collected serially over a mean of around 6 years (range 1-12). A retrospective serial study tested whether changes in peripheral blood TRB repertoire composition and diversity were associated with ART initiation and durable HIV suppression. Of the approximately 30 participants with HIV, roughly 10 were female. No cross-contamination during QIAcube processing was shown when test extractions of a monoclonal T-cell line were performed alongside about 30 polyclonal samples. The study at large found these results: ART initiation was associated with a significant increase in TRB diversity, but diversity stayed significantly below transplant donor controls even after long-term ART. Limited PBMC availability meant only the TCR beta chain was sequenced, without alpha chain pairing. The samples were dated from about 2003 to 2018, and the ART regimens that were used may be less effective than current ART regimens. Because cell numbers in pre-ART samples were limited, unsorted PBMC were profiled instead of sorted CD4+ and CD8+ T cells. Expanded TRB clones identified before ART initiation dominated the repertoire across all time points, though the dominance fluctuated and decreased in many PLHIV after ART. Narrower CDR3 length ranges were observed in HIV repertoires than in controls, and an antigen-experienced repertoire with only a slight naive shift after ART was suggested by the network structure. Inferences about post-ART repertoire changes are limited because no data were available on ART adherence, viral resistance or therapy changes.

To be included, a participant needed at least one PBMC sample from before ART initiation plus at least two post-ART samples. Treatment was received in the United States of America by all participants with HIV. Before DNA extraction, cryopreserved samples of 1-10 million PBMC were thawed and washed. At the time of the earliest PBMC sample, participants with HIV were aged between roughly 20 and 60 years. Each participant contributed PBMC samples from 1-4 timepoints before ART initiation and 2-8 timepoints after ART initiation, with a median of 7 samples. For every participant, serial HIV viral load, CD4+ T-cell count, ART history and demographic data were obtained. Using a Qiagen kit on a QIAcube, genomic DNA was extracted from unsorted PBMC, with samples processed in batches of 12.

The sequence was obtained from a woman aged 40-49 years with HIV. The receptor chain draws on TRBV5-6 and TRBJ1-2, with the D gene call left open. Specimen: unsorted PBMCs, collected 0.5 years before starting antiretroviral therapy. The base sequence is TGTGCCAGCAGCTTGTGGACGGCCTATGGCTACACCTTC. This yields the protein CASSLWTAYGYTF.